Listed below are T cell receptor beta chains from one sample, sequenced in a study of blood T cell repertoires in COVID-19. Only in-frame clones appear in the TCRdb table, and some are missing; sequencing was by immunoSEQ multiplex PCR. The sample records around 310,000 clones, roughly 91% being singletons. Input material: PBMCs or T cells enriched from blood (not recorded which). The receptors were sampled from a woman between 25 and 40 years old who had recovered from COVID-19. The CDR3 runs from the conserved cysteine through the conserved F or W.

>TRBV6-5|TRBJ2-3
CASRYASGDTQYF
>TRBV28|TRBJ2-3
CASSLGADPSTDTQYF
>TRBV2|TRBJ1-1
CASSVAGNTEAFF
>TRBV30|TRBJ2-2
CAWSVGGAGELFF
>TRBV5-6|TRBJ2-3
CASSLFSGYTDTQYF
>TRBV19|TRBJ1-1
CASTLQENTEAFF
>TRBV19|TRBJ1-2
CASSIMGGYGYTF
>TRBV28|TRBJ1-6
CASSLGQGVPILYNSPLHF
>TRBV6-5|TRBJ1-1
CASSPQGVLTEAFF
>TRBV20-1|TRBJ2-7
CSAKAGDEQYF
>TRBV5-1|TRBJ2-1
CASSLEVTYNEQFF
>TRBV19|TRBJ2-1
CASSARGNEQFF
>TRBV30|TRBJ2-7
CAQGQAISYEQYF
>TRBV11-2|TRBJ2-1
CASSSTSGSWYNEQFF
>TRBV27|TRBJ2-2
CASRPYDRGGTGELFF
>TRBV2|TRBJ2-3
CASSSVSDTQYF
>TRBV19|TRBJ2-1
CAIFSSGRADEQFF
>TRBV21-1|TRBJ1-3
CASSKAVRNSGNTIYF
>TRBV7-2|TRBJ2-7
CASSSRRDRGTYEQYF
>TRBV29-1|TRBJ1-2
CSGGGRKNGYTF
>TRBV6-5|TRBJ1-2
CASRVAANYGYTF
>TRBV7-2|TRBJ1-2
CASSVGARDYGYTF
>TRBV4-1|TRBJ2-7
CASTPGGGRSYEQYF
>TRBV5-1|TRBJ2-5
CATSGRGETQYF
>TRBV29-1|TRBJ1-2
CSVWDSNYGYTF
>TRBV6-1|TRBJ1-6
CASSELGITELPLHF
>TRBV4-3|TRBJ2-3
CASSPSDLTDTQYF
>TRBV28|TRBJ2-1
CASSFPRGGSYNEQFF
>TRBV30|TRBJ1-4
CAWSTPGSTNEKLFF
>TRBV7-3|TRBJ2-2
CASSHELWTGELFF
>TRBV5-1|TRBJ2-1
CASSLEWRYHSYNEQFF
>TRBV5-4|TRBJ2-1
CASSSALTGNYYNEQFF
>TRBV30|TRBJ1-2
CAWSVTGGIGYTF
>TRBV10-3|TRBJ2-5
CAISQQGSHQETQYF
>TRBV12-5|TRBJ1-5
CASGLVGQPQHF
>TRBV27|TRBJ1-6
CASSLTGGALHF
>TRBV28|TRBJ2-7
CASMTETGGFYEQYF
>TRBV6-5|TRBJ2-1
CASTLAEIYNEQFF
>TRBV10-1|TRBJ2-1
CASIPSGRNEQFF
>TRBV18|TRBJ2-7
CASSPKLTSGRGAEQYF
>TRBV7-2|TRBJ1-1
CASSFDSSRGAFF
>TRBV4-1|TRBJ2-7
CASSQGVGTSETRAYEQYF
>TRBV19|TRBJ2-1
CASSLDRVQFF
>TRBV7-6|TRBJ2-1
CASSLLSVSEQFF
>TRBV6-5|TRBJ1-5
CASSSQDRGDQPQHF
>TRBV5-6|TRBJ1-6
CASSSRTGTNSPLHF
>TRBV7-6|TRBJ2-2
CASSLVGTLSSGELFF
>TRBV2|TRBJ2-5
CATYSGRGPKETQYF
>TRBV5-8|TRBJ1-2
CASSSPWTGSLDGYTF